Shown below are 29 T cell receptor gamma chains from a single sample sequenced in a study of γδ T cells in repeated Plasmodium falciparum infection. TCRdb reanalyzed the multiplex PCR reads using CATT. Of some 14,000 gamma-chain clones in the sample, about 1.5% were seen once. Vgamma9/Vdelta2+ and Vdelta2-negative gammadelta T cells were flow-sorted from PBMC for bulk sequencing. The source material was gamma-delta T cells from blood. The receptors stem from a pool of human donors (malaria-infected and uninfected, not separated).

As for this clone: With a far larger clone one base away, a read error is the likely cause. Other DNA variants within this sample encode the same CDR3. The rearrangement uses TRGV3 and TRGJ1 or TRGJ2. The J gene, not given by TCRdb, was assigned here from a germline match of the nucleotide sequence. In germline, CDR1 is VTNTFY, CDR2 YDVSTARD (reference sequence). The CDR3 sequence is 13 residues long. CDR3 region: CATWEPVYYKKLF. The CDR3 nucleotides are TGTGCCACCTGGGAACCGGTTTATTACAAGAAACTCTTT.

At least ten counts were recorded for this clone. The protein recorded in TCRdb matches a much larger clone and deviates from this DNA's translation at residue 3, suggesting a read error; the protein here is obtained by translating the DNA. The J gene is TRGJ1 or TRGJ2, the V gene TRGV4. This CDR3 is 13 amino acids long. The germline V gene has CDR1 EGSTGY and CDR2 YDSYTSSV. The CDR3 nucleotides read TGTGCCTCCTGGGATGGGGAGTATTATAAGAAACTCTTT. Translated, it gives CASWDGEYYKKLF.

This clone showed up just a few times. Given a far larger clone just one base away, this is likely a sequencing read error. At the DNA level, this CDR3 is encoded by other sequences in the same sample as well. The chain carries TRGV4 and TRGJP1. The CDR3 is 17 residues long. The germline V gene has CDR1 EGSTGY and CDR2 YDSYTSSV. The CDR3 region has the DNA TGTGCCACCTGGGATTACTCTCACTATACCACTGGCTGGTTCAAGATATTT. Translating it yields CATWDYSHYTTGWFKIF.

The sample holds many counts of this clone. TCRdb pairs this DNA with a much larger clone's protein that differs at residue 16, likely a read error; the protein shown was translated from the DNA. The gene calls are TRGV9 and TRGJP. TCRdb gives no J gene; it was assigned here by matching the DNA to germline. The CDR3 runs to 19 residues. Per germline, CDR1 GITISATS and CDR2 ISYDGTV (reference sequence). Here the CDR3 reads CALWEVHRPQELGKKVKVF. CDR3 sequence (DNA): TGTGCCTTGTGGGAGGTGCATCGCCCTCAAGAGTTGGGCAAAAAAGTCAAGGTATTT.

As to this clone: This likely reflects a read error, since a far larger clone is one base away. The limits of the CDR3 on the DNA are not certain, so only TCRdb's listed CDR3 is given. Other DNA sequences in the same sample also yield this CDR3. The V gene call is TRGV9, and the J gene call is absent. Germline V CDR1 and CDR2: GITISATS, ISYDGTV (reference sequence). The CDR3 is 29 residues long, counting both termini. The CDR3 reads CALWEVRRNSLAVEQHLLSQVSIGRIQHF.

This clone has ten or more counts. One base separates it from a far larger clone, so it is likely a read error. The same CDR3 can be traced to other DNA sequences in this sample. The chain links TRGV3 to TRGJ1 or TRGJ2. The CDR3 is made up of 15 amino acids. Germline assignment: CDR1 VTNTFY and CDR2 YDVSTARD (reference sequence). The CDR3 here is CATWDRSLLYYKKLF. The CDR3 DNA is TGTGCCACCTGGGACAGGTCCCTTCTTTATTATAAGAAACTCTTC.

This clone was detected ten times or more. The protein held in TCRdb is that of a much larger clone and does not match this DNA's translation at residue 9, likely because of a read error; the protein shown is translated from the DNA. The chain links TRGV4 to TRGJ1 or TRGJ2. No J gene was available from TCRdb, and it was assigned here by a germline match of the DNA. Germline V gene lookup returns CDR1 EGSTGY and CDR2 YDSYTSSV. Germline trimming cut 0 bases from V and 9 bases from J; bases unmatched to any gene: 8. The CDR3 contains 13 residues. The CDR3 protein is CATWDGHYRKKLF. In DNA form, the CDR3 reads TGTGCCACCTGGGATGGGCATTACCGTAAGAAACTCTTT.

As concerns this clone: The TCRdb protein comes from a much larger clone and disagrees with this DNA's translation at residue 10, likely due to a read error; the protein given here is derived from the DNA. This chain joins TRGV9 and TRGJP2. TCRdb supplies no J gene; here it was assigned by aligning the nucleotide sequence to germline. Germline V lookup: CDR1 GITISATS, CDR2 ISYDGTV (reference sequence). This CDR3 has 15 residues. The CDR3 coding sequence is TGTGCCTTGTGGGAGGTGCAGGGTAGTGGTTGGATCAAGACGTTT. Encoded protein: CALWEVQGSGWIKTF.

Points on this clone: The TCRdb protein, from a much larger clone, departs from this DNA's translation at residue 3, likely by read error; the protein shown derives from the DNA. J is TRGJP and V is TRGV9. Since TCRdb gives no J gene, matching the DNA to germline was used here to assign it. Germline assignment: CDR1 GITISATS and CDR2 ISYDGTV (reference sequence). The CDR3 is 17 residues long. DNA of the CDR3: TGTGCCATGTGGGAGGTCCCGCAAGAGTTGGGCAAAAAAATCAAGGTATTT. Its translation: CAMWEVPQELGKKIKVF.

In the case of this clone: This likely came from a read error, as a far larger clone is one base away. Other DNA sequences of this sample code for an identical CDR3. The rearrangement joins TRGV4 to TRGJ1 or TRGJ2. The J gene was not available in TCRdb and was assigned here by matching the DNA to germline segments. The CDR3 is 10 amino acids. The germline CDR1 and CDR2 sequences are EGSTGY and YDSYTSSV. The CDR3 sequence: CATWGAKKLF. The DNA of the CDR3 is TGTGCTACCTGGGGGGCTAAGAAACTCTTT.

This clone has more than one count but fewer than ten. TCRdb attributes to this sequence the protein of a much larger clone, which differs from the DNA translation at residue 16; a read error is likely, and the protein displayed is translated from the DNA. The V gene is listed as TRGV9; no J gene was called. Germline assignment: CDR1 GITISATS and CDR2 ISYDGTV (reference sequence). CDR3 length: 18 amino acids. Here the CDR3 DNA reads TGTGCCTTGTGGGAGGTGTCCCCTCAAGAGTTGGGCAAAAAAATCATGGTATTT. Translated, it gives CALWEVSPQELGKKIMVF.

Points on this clone: A read error is likely here: a far larger clone is one base away. In the same sample, other DNA sequences code for this CDR3. The chain employs TRGV9 and TRGJP. The J gene, missing from TCRdb, was assigned here through DNA to germline matching. The CDR3 covers 17 residues. Germline assignment: CDR1 GITISATS and CDR2 ISYDGTV (reference sequence). DNA for the CDR3: TGTGCCTTGTGGGAGGTCCCAAAAGAGTTGGGTAAAAAAATCAAGGTATTT. It specifies CALWEVPKELGKKIKVF.

This clone has a handful of counts. Since a far larger clone is one base different, this is likely a read error. The identical CDR3 is also encoded by other nucleotide sequences in the sample. V is TRGV8 and J is TRGJ1 or TRGJ2. The J gene is absent in TCRdb and was assigned here via DNA matching to germline. This CDR3 comprises 13 residues. Germline CDR1 and CDR2: VENAVY and YDSYNSRV. With V trimmed by 6 bases and J by 6 bases, 11 bases remained unmatched. The CDR3 bases are TGTGCCACCTGGAATCCCCCCGGTTATAAGAAACTCTTT. Its protein is CATWNPPGYKKLF.

A few counts support this clone. The protein TCRdb gives is from a much larger clone and does not agree with this DNA's translation at residue 13, likely a read error; the protein shown here comes from the DNA. No J gene was called, and the V gene is TRGV3. CDR3 length equals 15 residues. Germline values: CDR1 VTNTFY, CDR2 YDVSTARD (reference sequence). CDR3 sequence reads: CATWDRPPTGWFRIF. DNA of the CDR3: TGTGCCACCTGGGACAGGCCCCCCACTGGTTGGTTCAGGATATTT.

Ten or more counts support this clone. TCRdb's protein, taken from a much larger clone, differs from this DNA's translation at residue 3, likely owing to a read error; the protein displayed comes from the DNA. The chain carries TRGV9 and TRGJ1 or TRGJ2. The J gene, not given by TCRdb, was assigned here from a germline match of the nucleotide sequence. From germline, CDR1 is GITISATS and CDR2 ISYDGTV (reference sequence). The CDR3 spans 12 residues. The DNA for the CDR3 is TGTGCCTCGTGGGAGGTGCACTATAAGAAACTCTTT. Translating gives CASWEVHYKKLF.

This clone appeared many times. This DNA's translation and the protein TCRdb lists, from a much larger clone, do not match at residue 10, likely due to a read error; the protein shown is translated from the DNA. V gene TRGV9 combines with J gene TRGJP. Since TCRdb gives no J gene, matching the DNA to germline was used here to assign it. This CDR3 has 16 residues. The germline V gene has CDR1 GITISATS and CDR2 ISYDGTV (reference sequence). This chain's CDR3 is CALWETEELDKKIKVF. The DNA for the CDR3 is TGTGCCTTGTGGGAAACGGAGGAGTTGGACAAAAAAATCAAGGTATTT.

This clone was found many times. The protein held in TCRdb is that of a much larger clone and does not match this DNA's translation at residue 8, likely because of a read error; the protein shown is translated from the DNA. The V and J genes are TRGV9 and TRGJ1 or TRGJ2. Trimming took 4 bases from V and 4 from J; bases not matched to a gene: 10. CDR3 length: 14 residues. Germline V gene data show CDR1 as GITISATS and CDR2 as ISYDGTV (reference sequence). CDR3 sequence: CALWDPILYYKKLF. CDR3 DNA: TGTGCCTTGTGGGACCCAATTCTCTATTATAAGAAACTCTTT.

This clone came up many times. This DNA's translation and the protein TCRdb lists, from a much larger clone, do not match at residue 6, likely due to a read error; the protein shown is translated from the DNA. CDR3 sequence reads: CALWEAKAKLGKKIKVF. The CDR3 DNA sequence: TGTGCCTTGTGGGAGGCGAAGGCCAAGTTGGGCAAAAAAATCAAGGTATTT. The V and J genes are TRGV9 and TRGJP. The J gene, not given by TCRdb, was assigned here from a germline match of the nucleotide sequence. With V trimmed by 2 bases and J by 8 bases, 9 bases remained unmatched. The CDR3 is 17 amino acids. CDR1 is GITISATS, CDR2 ISYDGTV, per germline (reference sequence).

This clone was seen ten or more times. A far bigger clonotype differs at one base, so this is likely a read error. This CDR3 is also generated by other DNA sequences in the sample. With the J gene uncalled, the V gene is TRGV2. CDR1 EGSNGY and CDR2 YDSYNSKV come from the germline V gene. The length of the CDR3 is 11 residues. The CDR3, as DNA: TGTGCCACCTGGGACGGGCAAACGATGACGTTC. Translation: CATWDGQTMTF.

Comment on this clone: The protein TCRdb lists belongs to a much larger clone and differs from this DNA's translation at residue 4, which points to a read error; the protein shown is made from the DNA. The chain has TRGV9 and TRGJ1 or TRGJ2. Germline CDR1 reads GITISATS; CDR2 reads ISYDGTV (reference sequence). The CDR3 has 15 amino acids. The CDR3 DNA reads TGTGCCTTGTGTGAGGTGCCTGTCCGATATTATAAGAAACTCTTT. This gives the protein CALCEVPVRYYKKLF.

With regard to this clone: A far larger clone differs by one base, so this is likely a read error. Other DNA sequences from this sample encode an identical CDR3 as well. The V call is TRGV5, the J call TRGJP. The J gene is not listed in TCRdb, so it was assigned here from a DNA match to germline. Per the germline V gene, CDR1 is VINAFY and CDR2 is YDVSNSKD. V shed 3 bases and J 4 bases; nucleotides not matched to a gene: 9. This CDR3 has 18 residues. CDR3 coding DNA: TGTGCCACCTGGGACGTGTCAACTCAAGAGTTGGGCAAAAAAATCAAGGTATTT. Protein product: CATWDVSTQELGKKIKVF.

This clone was seen ten or more times. The chain links TRGV5 to TRGJ1 or TRGJ2. Trimming took 6 bases from V and 7 from J; bases not matched to a gene: 12. Per the germline V gene, CDR1 is VINAFY and CDR2 is YDVSNSKD. The CDR3 has 13 residues. The CDR3: CATWTVIRYKKLF. CDR3 nucleotide sequence: TGTGCCACCTGGACCGTTATACGATATAAGAAACTCTTT.

This clone showed up many times. TCRdb's entry gives the protein of a much larger clone, which mismatches this DNA's translation at residue 4, likely from a read error; the protein reported here is translated from the DNA. J is TRGJP and V is TRGV2. CDR3 length: 17 amino acids. The V gene's germline CDR1 is EGSNGY and CDR2 YDSYNSKV. Here the CDR3 DNA reads TGTGCCACCCGGGACGGTCGAAAAGAGTTGGGCAAAAAAATCAAGGTATTT. As protein: CATRDGRKELGKKIKVF.

This clone turned up a few times. This likely stems from a read error, as it lies one base from a far larger clone. The sample has other DNA sequences that encode this CDR3 too. The chain has TRGV4 and TRGJ1 or TRGJ2. Germline matching of the DNA provided the J gene here, since TCRdb leaves it blank. Germline-derived CDR1 and CDR2 are EGSTGY and YDSYTSSV. The CDR3 extends over 13 amino acids. CDR3 residues: CATWDGGNYKKLF. CDR3 sequence (DNA): TGTGCCACTTGGGATGGCGGGAATTATAAGAAACTCTTT.

This clone was found many times. Being one base from a much bigger clone, this may be a read error. Other DNA sequences of this sample code for an identical CDR3. This sequence joins TRGV9 and TRGJ1 or TRGJ2. CDR1 GITISATS and CDR2 ISYDGTV come from the germline V gene (reference sequence). CDR3 length: 12 residues. Losses at the gene ends were 2 bases for V and 7 bases for J; bases not matched to a gene: 5. The CDR3 here is CALWEAYYKKLF. Here the CDR3 DNA reads TGTGCCTTGTGGGAGGCGTACTATAAGAAACTCTTT.

This clone appeared many times. This likely reflects a read error, since a far larger clone is one base away. The sample has other DNA sequences that encode this CDR3 too. V and J are TRGV9 and TRGJP. TCRdb is silent on the J gene; assignment here came from matching the DNA to germline. Germline-derived CDR1 and CDR2 are GITISATS and ISYDGTV (reference sequence). CDR3 length: 16 residues. The CDR3 DNA reads TGTGCCTTGTGGGAGGAACAAGAGTTGGGCAAAAAGATCAAGGTATTT. It translates to CALWEEQELGKKIKVF.

Ten or more counts support this clone. The protein recorded in TCRdb matches a much larger clone and deviates from this DNA's translation at residue 14, suggesting a read error; the protein here is obtained by translating the DNA. The V call is TRGV9, the J call TRGJP. Here the J gene came from matching the DNA to germline, since TCRdb omits it. The CDR3 totals 17 residues. From germline, CDR1 is GITISATS and CDR2 ISYDGTV (reference sequence). CDR3 bases: TGTGCCTTGTGGGACCAGGTGCGAGAGTTGGGCAAAAAAAGCAAGGTATTT. Protein: CALWDQVRELGKKSKVF.

This clone was picked up many times. TCRdb's protein, taken from a much larger clone, differs from this DNA's translation at residue 8, likely owing to a read error; the protein displayed comes from the DNA. The sample has other DNA sequences that encode this CDR3 too. The CDR3 DNA reads as TGTGCCTTGTGGGAGGTCCCGCGAGAGTTGGGCAAAAAAATCAAGGTATTT. It yields the protein CALWEVPRELGKKIKVF. The chain recombines TRGV9 with TRGJP. TCRdb does not report a J gene; here it was assigned by matching the DNA to germline references. Per the germline V gene, CDR1 is GITISATS and CDR2 is ISYDGTV (reference sequence). The CDR3 length is 17 residues. V lost 1 base and J lost 6; bases outside the gene matches: 6.

The table lists this clone with many counts. TCRdb attributes to this sequence the protein of a much larger clone, which differs from the DNA translation at residue 12; a read error is likely, and the protein displayed is translated from the DNA. The rearrangement joins TRGV9 to TRGJP. The germline V gene has CDR1 GITISATS and CDR2 ISYDGTV (reference sequence). This CDR3 spans 16 amino acids. This chain's CDR3 is CALWEVTELGKRIKVF. The CDR3 DNA sequence: TGTGCCTTGTGGGAGGTTACGGAGTTGGGCAAAAGAATCAAGGTATTT.